This note documents a single T cell receptor beta chain sequence. Germline trimming cut 5 bases from V and 2 bases from J; bases unmatched to any gene: 8. Germline V lookup: CDR1 SGHAT, CDR2 FQNNGV. The CDR3 spans 15 residues. Profiled with immunoSEQ multiplex PCR; TCRdb holds only in-frame clones, not every one. The repertoire holds approximately 51,000 clones, with 73% as singletons. Each patient's relapse followed autologous stem cell transplantation, and brentuximab vedotin exposure varied. These data come from a study of PD-1 blockade in classical Hodgkin lymphoma. The source of this sequence is a human donor with classical Hodgkin lymphoma. This sample comprised peripheral blood mononuclear cells (PBMCs), obtained before the second cycle of nivolumab. This chain uses TRBV11-2 with TRBJ2-7; 8 nucleotides agree with TRBD1. The CDR3 DNA is TGTGCCAGCAGCCTACTCGGGACAGGTACCTACGAGCAGTACTTC. This encodes CASSLLGTGTYEQYF.